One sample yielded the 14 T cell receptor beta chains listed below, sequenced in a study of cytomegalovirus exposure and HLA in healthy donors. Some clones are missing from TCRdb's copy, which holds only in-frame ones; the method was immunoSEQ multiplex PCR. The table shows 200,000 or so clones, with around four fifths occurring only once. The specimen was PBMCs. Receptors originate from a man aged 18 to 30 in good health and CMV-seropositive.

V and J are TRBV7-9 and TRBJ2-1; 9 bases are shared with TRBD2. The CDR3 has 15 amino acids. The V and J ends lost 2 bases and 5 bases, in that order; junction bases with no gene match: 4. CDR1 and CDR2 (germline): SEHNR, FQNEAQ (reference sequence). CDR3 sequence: CASSLIAGANNEQFF. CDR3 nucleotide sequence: TGTGCCAGCAGCTTAATAGCGGGAGCAAACAATGAGCAGTTCTTC.

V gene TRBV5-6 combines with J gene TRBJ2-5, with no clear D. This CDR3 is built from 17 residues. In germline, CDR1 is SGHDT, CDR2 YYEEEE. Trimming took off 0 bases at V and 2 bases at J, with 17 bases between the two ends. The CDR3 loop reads CASSLEVAQTAQETQYF. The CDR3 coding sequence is TGTGCCAGCAGCTTGGAAGTGGCTCAGACTGCTCAAGAGACCCAGTACTTC.

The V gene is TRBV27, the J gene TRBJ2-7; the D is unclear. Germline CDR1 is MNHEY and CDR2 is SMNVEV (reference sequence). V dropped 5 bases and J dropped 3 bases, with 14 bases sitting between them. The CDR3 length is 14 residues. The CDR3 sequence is CASSPITRIYEQYF. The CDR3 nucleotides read TGTGCCAGCAGTCCCATTACGCGGATCTACGAGCAGTACTTC.

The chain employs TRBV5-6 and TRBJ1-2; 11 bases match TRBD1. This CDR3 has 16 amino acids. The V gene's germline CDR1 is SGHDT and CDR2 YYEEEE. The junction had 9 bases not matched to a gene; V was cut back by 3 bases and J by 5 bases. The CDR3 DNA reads TGTGCCAGCAGCTCAACCGGACAGGGGGCGGGGTATGGCTACACCTTC. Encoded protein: CASSSTGQGAGYGYTF.

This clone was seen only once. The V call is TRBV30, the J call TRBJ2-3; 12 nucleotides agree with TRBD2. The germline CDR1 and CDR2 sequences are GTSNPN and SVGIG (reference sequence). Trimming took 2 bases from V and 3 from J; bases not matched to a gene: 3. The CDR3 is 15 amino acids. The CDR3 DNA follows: TGTGCCTGGAGTCCCGGGACTAGCGGGACAGATACGCAGTATTTT. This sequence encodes CAWSPGTSGTDTQYF.

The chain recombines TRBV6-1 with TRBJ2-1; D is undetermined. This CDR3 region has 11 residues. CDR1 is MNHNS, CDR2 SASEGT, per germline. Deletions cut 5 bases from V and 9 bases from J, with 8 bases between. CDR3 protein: CASSSFFEQFF. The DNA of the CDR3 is TGTGCCAGCAGTTCGTTCTTTGAGCAGTTCTTC.

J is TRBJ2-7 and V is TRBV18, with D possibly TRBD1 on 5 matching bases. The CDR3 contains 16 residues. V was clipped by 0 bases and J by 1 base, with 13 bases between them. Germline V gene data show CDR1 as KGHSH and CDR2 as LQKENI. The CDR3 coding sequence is TGTGCCAGCTCACCACCTTTAAGGACACCTTCCTACGAGCAGTACTTC. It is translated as CASSPPLRTPSYEQYF.

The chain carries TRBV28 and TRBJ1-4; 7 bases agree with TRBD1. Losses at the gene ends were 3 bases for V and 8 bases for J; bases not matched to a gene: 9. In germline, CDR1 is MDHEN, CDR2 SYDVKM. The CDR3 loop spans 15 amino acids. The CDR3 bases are TGTGCCAGCAGTTTTAGGACAGGTAGTTTGGAAAAACTGTTTTTT. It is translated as CASSFRTGSLEKLFF.

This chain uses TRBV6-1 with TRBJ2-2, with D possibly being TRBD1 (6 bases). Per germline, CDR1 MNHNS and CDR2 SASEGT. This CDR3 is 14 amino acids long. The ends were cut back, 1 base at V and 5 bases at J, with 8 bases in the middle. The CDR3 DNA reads TGTGCCAGCAGTGAAGGGACAGAGACCGGGGAGCTGTTTTTT. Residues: CASSEGTETGELFF.

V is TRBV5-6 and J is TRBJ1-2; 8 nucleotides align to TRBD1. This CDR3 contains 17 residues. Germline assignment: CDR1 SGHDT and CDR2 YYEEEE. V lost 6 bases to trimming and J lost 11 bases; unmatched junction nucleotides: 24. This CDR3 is CASTPRRTGPPQRGYTF. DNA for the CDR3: TGTGCCAGCACCCCTCGCCGGACAGGGCCCCCGCAGAGAGGGTACACCTTC.

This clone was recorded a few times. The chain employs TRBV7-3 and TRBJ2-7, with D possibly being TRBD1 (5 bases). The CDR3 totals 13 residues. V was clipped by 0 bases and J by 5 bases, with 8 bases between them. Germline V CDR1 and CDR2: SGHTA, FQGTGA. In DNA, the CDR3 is TGTGCCAGCAGCTTAACGGACATGGACGAGCAGTACTTC. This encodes CASSLTDMDEQYF.

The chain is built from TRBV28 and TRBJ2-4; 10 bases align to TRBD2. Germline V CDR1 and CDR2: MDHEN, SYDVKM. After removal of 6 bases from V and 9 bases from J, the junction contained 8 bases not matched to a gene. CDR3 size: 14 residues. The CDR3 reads CASSALAGAAIQYF. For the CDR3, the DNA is TGTGCCAGCAGCGCGCTAGCGGGAGCTGCCATTCAGTACTTC.

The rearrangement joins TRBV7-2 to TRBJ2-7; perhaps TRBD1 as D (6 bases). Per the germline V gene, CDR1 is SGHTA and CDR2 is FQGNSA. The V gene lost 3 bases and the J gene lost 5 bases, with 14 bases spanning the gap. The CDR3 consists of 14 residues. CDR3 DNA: TGTGCCAGCAGCTTTATACAGGGCGCTCACGAGCAGTACTTC. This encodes CASSFIQGAHEQYF.

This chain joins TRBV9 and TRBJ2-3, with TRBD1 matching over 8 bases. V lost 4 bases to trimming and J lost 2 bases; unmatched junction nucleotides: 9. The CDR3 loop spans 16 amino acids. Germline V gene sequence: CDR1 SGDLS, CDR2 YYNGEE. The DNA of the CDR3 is TGTGCCAGCAGCCCCCGGGCAGGGGGCCCCACAGATACGCAGTATTTT. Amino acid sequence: CASSPRAGGPTDTQYF. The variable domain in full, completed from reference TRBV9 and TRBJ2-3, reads DSGVTQTPKHLITATGQRVTLRCSPRSGDLSVYWYQQSLDQGLQFLIQYYNGEERAKGNILERFSAQQFPDLHSELNLSSLELGDSALYFCASSPRAGGPTDTQYFGPGTRLTVL.